This is a list of T cell receptor beta chains from one sample in a study of cytomegalovirus exposure and HLA in healthy donors. TCRdb's copy holds only in-frame clones and misses some; the assay was immunoSEQ multiplex PCR. The sample records some 340,000 clones, approximately 86% being singletons. Material for sequencing was PBMCs. All receptors derive from a woman aged 25 to 39 in good health and CMV-seropositive. Both conserved end residues are part of each CDR3.

V gene: TRBV27; J gene: TRBJ1-2; CDR3 protein: CASRSTAARYGYTF
V gene: TRBV30; J gene: TRBJ1-5; CDR3 protein: CAWRGQLGQPQHF
V gene: TRBV6-5; J gene: TRBJ2-7; CDR3 protein: CASSPTDRGPYEQYF
V gene: TRBV6-5; J gene: TRBJ2-1; CDR3 protein: CASSPLAGGPNEQFF
V gene: TRBV28; J gene: TRBJ2-4; CDR3 protein: CASSPTGYRNIQYF
V gene: TRBV27; J gene: TRBJ2-7; CDR3 protein: CASSPRLAAYEQYF
V gene: TRBV7-2; J gene: TRBJ1-5; CDR3 protein: CASSLARGDQPQHF
V gene: TRBV7-9; J gene: TRBJ2-2; CDR3 protein: CASSASGRPTGELFF
V gene: TRBV28; J gene: TRBJ2-7; CDR3 protein: CASSLGVHRTGSSYEQYF
V gene: TRBV15; J gene: TRBJ1-1; CDR3 protein: CATGSVLMNTEAFF
V gene: TRBV27; J gene: TRBJ2-7; CDR3 protein: CASRGLSYEQYF
V gene: TRBV30; J gene: TRBJ2-5; CDR3 protein: CAWSGRRRETQYF
V gene: TRBV7-9; J gene: TRBJ2-2; CDR3 protein: CASSPRLAGDTGELFF
V gene: TRBV4-1; J gene: TRBJ2-7; CDR3 protein: CASSQATGSYEQYF
V gene: TRBV30; J gene: TRBJ1-1; CDR3 protein: CAWIHRQENTEAFF
V gene: TRBV6-5; J gene: TRBJ2-2; CDR3 protein: CASSRTGVTGELFF